The 17 T cell receptor beta chains below come from one sample, sequenced in a study of T cell clonality in common variable immunodeficiency. Repertoires were generated with immunoSEQ multiplex PCR, while TCRdb's copy carries only in-frame clones and drops some. The table lists tens of thousands of clones, with no singletons. Sequencing input: peripheral blood mononuclear cells. The source of these receptors is a person aged 18 to 75 in good health.

The sample holds many counts of this clone. With the read ending 3 residues before the CDR3 end, the germline J gene is used to fill in that end. V is TRBV20-1 and J is TRBJ2-5; the match to TRBD2 covers 10 bases. V was clipped by 4 bases and J by 1 base; unmatched bases: 3. The CDR3 covers 14 residues. Per the germline V gene, CDR1 is DFQATT and CDR2 is SNEGSKA (reference sequence). Partial CDR3 DNA: TGCAGTGCTACGCTAGCGGGGGTCCAAGAGACC. This translates into CSATLAGVQET. The CDR3, in full, reads CSATLAGVQETQYF.

This clone came up a few times. The DNA read from the CDR3 is TGTGCCAGCAGCTTATTCGGACAGGGCAAAGGGGGG. It specifies CASSLFGQGKGG. The full CDR3 sequence reads CASSLFGQGKGGAFF. The chain has TRBV7-9 and TRBJ1-1, with TRBD1 identical over 8 bases. The read gets to within 3 residues of the CDR3 end, and the germline J gene fills in the rest. The CDR3 is 15 residues long. Germline-derived CDR1 and CDR2 are SEHNR and FQNEAQ (reference sequence).

This clone was observed at least ten times. The read terminates 3 residues ahead of where the CDR3 ends, so the germline J gene completes it. The gene calls are TRBV5-1 and TRBJ1-1; 8 nucleotides align to TRBD1. The CDR3 has 14 amino acids. Germline V gene data show CDR1 as SGHRS and CDR2 as YFSETQ. V lost 5 bases and J lost 0; bases outside the gene matches: 3. CDR3 bases read: TGCGCCAGCAGGCGGACAGGGATGAACACTGAA. Protein product: CASRRTGMNTE. The whole CDR3 reads CASRRTGMNTEAFF.

This clone was seen at least ten times. The read halts 3 residues ahead of the CDR3 end, with the missing end drawn from the germline J gene. Other DNA sequences in the sample encode the same CDR3. The chain employs TRBV20-1 and TRBJ2-1; 8 bases fit TRBD1. The CDR3 consists of 14 residues. The J segment lost 4 bases and the V segment lost 5 bases, leaving 7 bases of the junction unmatched. Per the germline V gene, CDR1 is DFQATT and CDR2 is SNEGSKA (reference sequence). The covered CDR3 bases are TGCAGTGCTGAACGACAGGGGTTGTACAATGAG. The encoded protein is CSAERQGLYNE. The complete CDR3 protein is CSAERQGLYNEQFF.

There are many counts of this clone. The read falls 3 residues short of the CDR3 end, and the missing part is taken from the germline J gene. The chain combines TRBV2 with TRBJ2-7, with 9 bases that match TRBD2. The CDR3 totals 14 residues. Germline V gene lookup returns CDR1 SNHLY and CDR2 FYNNEI. Trimming at V came to 7 bases and at J to 0 bases, leaving 4 bases not matched to a gene. The CDR3 spells CASKREASSYEQYF. The sequenced CDR3 bases are TGTGCCAGCAAGCGGGAGGCGAGCTCCTACGAG.

This clone was detected only a few times. The CDR3 goes on 3 residues after the read ends, and that part is filled in from the germline J gene. The chain joins TRBV5-1 to TRBJ2-3; possible D gene TRBD2, 5 bases. Germline CDR1 reads SGHRS; CDR2 reads YFSETQ. The CDR3 length is 14 residues. With 4 bases removed from V and 5 bases from J, the gap between germline ends came to 14 bases. This CDR3 reads CASSPRVVGDTQYF. The sequenced CDR3 bases are TGCGCCAGCAGCCCGCGGGTCGTTGGAGATACG.

This clone appeared many times. The DNA read from the CDR3 is TGCAGTGCTGGGACTAGCGGCACAGATACG. The encoded protein is CSAGTSGTDT. The whole CDR3 sequence reads CSAGTSGTDTQYF. This chain links TRBV20-1 with TRBJ2-3; 10 bases are shared with TRBD2. The sequence runs out 3 residues before the end of the CDR3; the remainder is reconstructed from the germline J gene. Germline-derived CDR1 and CDR2 are DFQATT and SNEGSKA (reference sequence). The V and J ends lost 5 bases and 1 base, in that order; junction bases with no gene match: 0. There are 13 residues in the CDR3.

This clone was seen repeatedly, ten times or more. The read terminates 3 residues before the CDR3 end, so the remaining end is supplied by the germline J gene. The genes are TRBV10-3 and TRBJ2-3; tentatively, D is TRBD1 (5 bases). This CDR3 is 14 amino acids long. Germline-derived CDR1 and CDR2 are ENHRY and SYGVKD. Between the trimmed V and J ends, which lost 8 bases and 0 bases, there was a span of 12 bases. This CDR3 reads CAIGAGSSTDTQYF. The sequenced part of the CDR3 DNA is TGTGCCATCGGAGCAGGGTCTAGCACAGATACG.

Many counts were recorded for this clone. From the germline J gene comes the end of the CDR3, since the read stops 3 residues before it. V and J are TRBV12-3 or TRBV12-4 and TRBJ2-3, with TRBD2 matching over 7 bases. J lost 6 bases, V lost 5 bases, and 5 bases had no gene match. The CDR3 runs to 13 residues. Partial CDR3 DNA: TGTGCCAGCAGTCCCCAACTAGCGGATACG. This gives the protein CASSPQLADT. The CDR3 as a whole reads CASSPQLADTQYF.

This clone was seen ten or more times. The observed sequence ends 3 residues before the CDR3 terminus, with the missing tail filled in from the germline J gene. V is TRBV28 and J is TRBJ1-2; maybe TRBD1 (5 bases). This CDR3 contains 13 residues. With 8 bases removed from V and 2 bases from J, the gap between germline ends came to 12 bases. CDR1 MDHEN and CDR2 SYDVKM come from the germline V gene. The CDR3 protein is CASRWGSNYGYTF. The sequenced part of the CDR3 DNA is TGTGCCAGCCGGTGGGGCAGCAACTATGGC.

This clone was detected ten times or more. With the read ending 3 residues before the CDR3 end, the germline J gene is used to fill in that end. J is TRBJ2-7 and V is TRBV7-8; 9 bases line up with TRBD1. Trimming removed 1 base from V and 3 bases from J; junction bases left unmatched: 4. This CDR3 comprises 15 residues. The germline V gene has CDR1 SGHVS and CDR2 FQNEAQ. The CDR3 protein is CASSLEGQGFYEQYF. Partial CDR3 DNA: TGTGCCAGCAGCTTAGAAGGACAGGGGTTCTACGAG.

This clone came up many times. The read terminates 3 residues ahead of where the CDR3 ends, so the germline J gene completes it. The gene calls are TRBV5-4 and TRBJ1-1; the D gene is possibly TRBD1 (5 bases). In germline, CDR1 is SGHNT, CDR2 YYREEE (reference sequence). The germline V and J ends were trimmed by 2 bases and 7 bases, with 12 bases remaining between them. This CDR3 comprises 13 residues. The CDR3 bases that were read are TGTGCCAGCAGCTTCGGGGGGGGTTTTGAA. Amino acids: CASSFGGGFE. The complete CDR3 protein is CASSFGGGFEAFF.

This clone was seen ten or more times. The read finishes 3 residues shy of the CDR3 end, and the germline J gene is used to complete it. The chain uses TRBV16 and TRBJ2-5, with D perhaps matching TRBD1 (5 bases). Germline lookup yields CDR1 KGHSY and CDR2 FQNENV. Trimming took off 4 bases at V and 7 bases at J, with 16 bases between the two ends. The CDR3 consists of 14 residues. The CDR3 spells CASSPPTVWGTQYF. The sequenced part of the CDR3 DNA is TGTGCCAGCAGCCCTCCGACAGTTTGGGGGACC. The full variable domain, its missing parts supplied by reference TRBV16 and TRBJ2-5, is GEEVAQTPKHLVRGEGQKAKLYCAPIKGHSYVFWYQQVLKNEFKFLISFQNENVFDETGMPKERFSAKCLPNSPCSLEIQATKLEDSAVYFCASSPPTVWGTQYFGPGTRLLVL.

The CDR3 DNA, read in part, is TGTGCCAGCAGCCCGACAGGGTTAAGTCAGCCG. Protein product: CASSPTGLSQP. The complete CDR3 reads CASSPTGLSQPQYF. The chain carries TRBV7-9 and TRBJ2-3, with 7 bases aligning to TRBD1. Read sequence stops 3 residues before the CDR3 end, and the germline J gene provides the missing end. Germline V gives CDR1 SEHNR, CDR2 FQNEAQ (reference sequence). CDR3 length: 14 amino acids.

Remarks on this clone: From the germline J gene comes the end of the CDR3, since the read stops 3 residues before it. The J gene is TRBJ2-1, the V gene TRBV7-1; 13 nucleotides match TRBD2. TRBV7-1 is an ORF; its function is uncertain. There are 19 residues in the CDR3. After removal of 2 bases from V and 7 bases from J, the junction contained 14 bases not matched to a gene. The CDR3 bases that were read are TGTGCCAGCAGCTCATTCGGACTAGCGGGAGATAACCGGCGGAATGAG. This codes for CASSSFGLAGDNRRNE. The CDR3 as a whole reads CASSSFGLAGDNRRNEQFF.

In this sample, this clone turned up many times. The read stops 3 residues short of the end of the CDR3; the missing end is completed from the germline J gene. The chain couples TRBV20-1 to TRBJ2-1, with 8 bases lining up with TRBD2. The CDR3 consists of 18 residues. V was clipped by 4 bases and J by 2 bases; unmatched bases: 16. Germline lookup yields CDR1 DFQATT and CDR2 SNEGSKA (reference sequence). CDR3 bases read: TGCAGTGCTAAAGGTTTGACGAGCGGGAGATACCCCTACAATGAG. It encodes CSAKGLTSGRYPYNE. The full CDR3 is CSAKGLTSGRYPYNEQFF.

This clone showed up many times. CDR3 bases read: TGCAGTGCTAGAGCGGGGAATCACCGCTCAGATACG. Its translation is CSARAGNHRSDT. The CDR3 in its entirety is CSARAGNHRSDTQYF. V gene TRBV20-1 combines with J gene TRBJ2-3, with a tentative D call TRBD2 (5 bases). The read terminates 3 residues before the CDR3 end, so the remaining end is supplied by the germline J gene. CDR3 size: 15 residues. Trimming cost V 1 base and J 4 bases, with 15 bases left between them. CDR1 and CDR2 (germline): DFQATT, SNEGSKA (reference sequence).